This T cell receptor (beta chain) was retrieved from a study of blood T cell repertoires in COVID-19 (dated by TCRdb to 2020 to 2021). General notes on the study: The collaborator samples originated in the United States, Italy and Spain and spanned the acute and convalescent phases of COVID-19. Samples were obtained from the ongoing ImmuneRACE study (first 160 participants) and from 1,254 subjects provided by 6 global collaborators. The repertoires were made available in a free public database intended to serve as a resource for research on the immune response to SARS-CoV-2. A de-identified subject ID, COVID-19 status, age in years and sex were almost always included in the sample metadata. Deeply sampled blood TCRbeta repertoires from subjects exposed to, actively infected with, or recovered from COVID-19 were included in the dataset. The material from the prospective study consisted of cDNA or gDNA derived from T cells, B-cell-depleted T cells, or PBMCs. Where available, HLA class I and class II types were taken from metadata supplied by the sample provider and were not determined by assay-based typing.

V is pared back by 0 bases and J by 7 bases, with 14 bases lying between the germline termini. CDR1 and CDR2 are read off the germline V gene as SGHRS and YFSETQ. Spanning cysteine to phenylalanine, the CDR3 consists of 15 amino acids. Only the CDR3 DNA is retained, 45 bases long and in frame from the first base. Participants in the prospective study were enrolled through a virtual design, were aged about 18 to 100 years, and lived in fewer than 30 United States geographic areas. Cohort assignment in the prospective study relied on participant-reported clinical history from a screening survey and a study questionnaire. Recovered participants in ImmuneRACE Cohort 3 were defined by two consecutive negative NP/OP PCR tests, clearance by a healthcare professional, or resolution of symptoms. Each participant in the prospective study had whole blood, serum and a nasopharyngeal or oropharyngeal swab collected by mobile phlebotomists. Prospective study participants could optionally give additional blood draws and questionnaires over an approximately 2-month period. Prospective study blood samples were shipped either frozen or at room temperature before DNA extraction.

Turning to this clone: The antigen it recognizes is unknown. Base quality data are lacking; no much larger clone is found one base away.

On the study overall, not on this receptor specifically: Clinical and demographic metadata were provided uncurated, with the amount varying by source and participant.

The immunoSEQ Assay, a bias-controlled multiplex PCR, was used to amplify TCRbeta CDR3 regions from genomic DNA. On the authors' methods: Nucleated cell counts per sample were estimated from amplification of reference gene primers within the assay. Sequence reads were collapsed and filtered to measure the absolute abundance of every unique TCRbeta CDR3 rearrangement. For each sample, productive Simpson clonality was calculated as the square root of Simpson's diversity index across productive rearrangements. The clones in this table, taken by TCRdb from immuneACCESS, are in-frame only. Not every clone is retained; where verified, under half of the shortfall comes from an unresolved V gene, and the cause of the rest is unknown. D and trimming were read from the DNA, whereas the V and J calls and clone size are those reported in that table. Recorded for this sample are about 220,000 clones; 84% of them occurred a single time. The ten largest clonotypes hold approximately 6.5% of the sample.

The V gene is TRBV5-1 and the J gene is TRBJ2-1; the D gene is possibly TRBD1, with 5 bases matching. The sequence came from a woman aged 40 to 55 who had recovered from COVID-19. Specimen: PBMCs or T cells enriched from blood (not recorded which). The CDR3 has the sequence CASSLEGSGSNEQFF. The nucleotide sequence reads TGCGCCAGCAGCTTGGAAGGGTCAGGGTCGAATGAGCAGTTCTTC. Beyond the CDR3, the reference TRBV5-1 and TRBJ2-1 genes provide the residues; the full variable domain reads: KAGVTQTPRYLIKTRGQQVTLSCSPISGHRSVSWYQQTPGQGLQFLFEYFSETQRNKGNFPGRFSGRQFSNSRSEMNVSTLELGDSALYLCASSLEGSGSNEQFFGPGTRLTVL.